The entry below gives a single T cell receptor (beta chain) sequence along with its context. Its specificity is not known. The sample comes from a study of cytomegalovirus exposure and HLA in healthy donors. 13 Jbeta primers and 60 Vbeta primers were used for the PCR. Here immunoSEQ multiplex PCR was the method, and the copy in TCRdb shows in-frame clones only, minus some. The profile shows 140,000 or so clones, around 80% of them singletons. General study findings and limits: As a later analysis revealed, most CMV-associated TCR beta chains appeared HLA-restricted.

In nominal health when sampled, donors likely had unrecorded immune exposures nonetheless. Per the germline V gene, CDR1 is GTSNPN and CDR2 is SVGIG (reference sequence). This CDR3 is built from 13 residues. This clonotype originated in a man in his forties in good health and CMV-seronegative. J is TRBJ2-5 and V is TRBV30; TRBD1 aligns across 11 bases. The DNA matches TRBJ2-7 better at its end, which makes the J call doubtful. Input material: PBMCs. CDR3 region: CAWSEGQGGEQYF. CDR3 in DNA: TGTGCCTGGAGTGAGGGACAGGGGGGCGAGCAGTACTTC.